This TCR beta chain came from a study of shared clonotypes between healthy human individuals. The germline V and J ends were trimmed by 6 bases and 6 bases, with 12 bases remaining between them. The CDR3 has 12 amino acids. Germline CDR1 reads LNHDA; CDR2 reads SQIVND (reference sequence). The protocol was immunoSEQ multiplex PCR, while the TCRdb copy is restricted to in-frame clones and leaves out a portion. The table shows about 2 million clones, with around 95% occurring only once. The gene calls are TRBV19 and TRBJ2-7; D uncertain. The sequencing input was naive CD4+ T cells sorted from blood. Specified subset: CD45RA+ positively selected. The sequence derives from a young man in good health. CDR3 coding DNA: TGTGCCAGTAGCCTTGCCTTGAGCGAGCAGTACTTC. As protein: CASSLALSEQYF.